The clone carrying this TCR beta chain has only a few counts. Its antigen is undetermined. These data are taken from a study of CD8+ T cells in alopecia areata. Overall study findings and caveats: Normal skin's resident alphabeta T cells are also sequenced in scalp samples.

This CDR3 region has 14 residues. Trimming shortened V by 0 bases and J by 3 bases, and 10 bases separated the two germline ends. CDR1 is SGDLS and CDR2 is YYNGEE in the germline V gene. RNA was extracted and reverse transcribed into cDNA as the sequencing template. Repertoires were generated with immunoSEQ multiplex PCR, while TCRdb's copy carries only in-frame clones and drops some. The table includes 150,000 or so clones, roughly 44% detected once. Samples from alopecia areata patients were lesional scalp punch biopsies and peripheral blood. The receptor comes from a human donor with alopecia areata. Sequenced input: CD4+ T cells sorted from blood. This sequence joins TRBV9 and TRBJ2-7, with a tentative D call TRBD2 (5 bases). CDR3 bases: TGTGCCAGCAGCGTAGATTCGGGATACTACGAGCAGTACTTC. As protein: CASSVDSGYYEQYF.